This is a list of T cell receptor beta chains from one sample in a study of identical twins. TCRdb used MiXCR to reprocess the 5' RACE reads, holding one entry per CDR3 protein. The table includes some 660,000 distinct CDR3 sequences, 8.6% detected once. These data were also filed under a second study, of yellow fever vaccine responses in identical twins.

Sequenced sample: PBMCs. The receptors stem from a woman between 18 and 29 years old in good health. Both conserved end residues are part of each CDR3. The D gene is left open where the match is weak. Not every row has a clone size; where given, it reads once, few, many or a size class.

>TRBJ1-5|NA|TRBV28|TRBD1
TGTGCCAGCAGTTCGTGGACAGGCCTTATTAATCAGCCCCAGCATTTT
CASSSWTGLINQPQHF
>TRBJ2-7|few|TRBV5-1|TRBD1
TGCGCCAGCAGCTTGGGGGACAGGCTCACCGAGGAGCAGTACTTC
CASSLGDRLTEEQYF
>TRBJ2-3|few|TRBV9|TRBD1
TGTGCCAGCAGCGAAGCAACAGGGGCAGATACGCAGTATTTT
CASSEATGADTQYF
>TRBJ1-5|NA|TRBV6-5|TRBD1
TGTGCCAGCAGTTACGGGACAGGGCAGCCCCAGCATTTT
CASSYGTGQPQHF
>TRBJ2-2|few|TRBV6-5|TRBD2
TGTGCCAGCAGTTGGCTAGCGGGAGTTGCCGGGGAGCTGTTTTTT
CASSWLAGVAGELFF
>TRBJ2-7|NA|TRBV10-2|NA
TGCGCCAGCAGTGAGTCGGACAGCTACGAGCAGTACTTC
CASSESDSYEQYF
>TRBJ2-7|many|TRBV5-6|NA
TGTGCCAGCAGCTTGACGAATTACGAGCAGTACTTC
CASSLTNYEQYF
>TRBJ1-4|NA|TRBV2|NA
TGTGCCAGCAGTCCGGTCCTCGGTGGTGAAAAACTGTTTTTT
CASSPVLGGEKLFF
>TRBJ1-4|few|TRBV2|NA
TGTGCCAGCAAGGTGGGGCGCAGGGATGAAAAACTGTTTTTT
CASKVGRRDEKLFF
>TRBJ2-7|many|TRBV5-1|TRBD1
TGCGCCAGCAGCCCCAATACAGGGACAGGAGACTACGAGCAGTACTTC
CASSPNTGTGDYEQYF
>TRBJ2-1|few|TRBV7-8|NA
TGTGCCAGCAGCTTGGTGGAGGATACGTTCTTC
CASSLVEDTFF
>TRBJ2-1|few|TRBV5-1|NA
TGCGCCAGCAGCTTGGTAGGCAGCCCCCCCAATGAGCAGTTCTTC
CASSLVGSPPNEQFF
>TRBJ2-1|few|TRBV28|NA
TGTGCCAGCAGTTTAATCGGGTTGTCATACAATGAGCAGTTCTTC
CASSLIGLSYNEQFF
>TRBJ2-7|NA|TRBV13|NA
TGTGCCAGCAGCTTATACGGGATTACGTCCTACGAGCAGTACTTC
CASSLYGITSYEQYF
>TRBJ1-1|NA|TRBV27|NA
TGTGCCAGCAGTTGCCGGGGGTGCCAGGACACTGAAGCTTTCTTT
CASSCRGCQDTEAFF
>TRBJ1-1|NA|TRBV7-2|NA
TGTGCCAGCAGCTTAGTCATGGGGGGCTCGGGAACTGAAGCTTTCTTT
CASSLVMGGSGTEAFF
>TRBJ2-7|NA|TRBV7-8|NA
TGTGCCAGCAGCTTAGGGACACCGGACTACGAGCAGTACTTC
CASSLGTPDYEQYF
>TRBJ1-1|NA|TRBV11-2|TRBD1
TGTGCCAGCAGCCACAGGGGCAATCGGGTAGTGACTGAAGCTTTCTTT
CASSHRGNRVVTEAFF
>TRBJ1-2|few|TRBV9|NA
TGTGCCAGCAGCGTAGGAGAACACTTTCCTAACTATGGCTACACCTTC
CASSVGEHFPNYGYTF
>TRBJ1-2|NA|TRBV30|TRBD1
TGTGCCTGGAAGGGACAGAGTATCTATGGCTACACCTTC
CAWKGQSIYGYTF
>TRBJ2-1|few|TRBV12-3/TRBV12-4|NA
TGTGCCAGCAGTTTAGGATGGGGGGGCCTCAATGAGCAGTTCTTC
CASSLGWGGLNEQFF
>TRBJ1-2|once|TRBV19|NA
TGTGCCAGTAAGGTCGAGGGGTTGGACGGCTACACCTTC
CASKVEGLDGYTF
>TRBJ1-2|few|TRBV12-3/TRBV12-4|NA
TGTGCCAGCAGTTTACGGGCAGAGACCTATGGCTACACCTTC
CASSLRAETYGYTF
>TRBJ2-4|many|TRBV4-1|NA
TGCGCCAGCAGCCAAGGTCAGGGAACCAAAAACATTCAGTACTTC
CASSQGQGTKNIQYF
>TRBJ2-7|few|TRBV25-1|TRBD2
TGTGCCAGCAGTGAAGGAGGAGCGGGAGGGGTTAGCTACGAGCAGTACTTC
CASSEGGAGGVSYEQYF
>TRBJ2-1|NA|TRBV11-2|NA
TGTGCCAGCAGCTTAGGGGGACTGGGTGAGCAGTTCTTC
CASSLGGLGEQFF
>TRBJ2-3|few|TRBV4-3|NA
TGCGCCAGCAGCCAAGGGCGCGGGAACTCAGATACGCAGTATTTT
CASSQGRGNSDTQYF
>TRBJ2-1|NA|TRBV10-3|TRBD2
TGTGCCATCAGTGGGGGGGGCTCCTACAATGAGCAGTTCTTC
CAISGGGSYNEQFF
>TRBJ1-3|few|TRBV12-3/TRBV12-4|NA
TGTGCCAGCAACCGGATGGGGAACTCTGGAAACACCATATATTTT
CASNRMGNSGNTIYF
>TRBJ1-2|NA|TRBV12-3/TRBV12-4|NA
TGTGCAAGCACCGTGTTGGGGGTTAACTATGGCTACACCTTC
CASTVLGVNYGYTF
>TRBJ2-3|NA|TRBV15|TRBD2
TGTGCCACCAGCAGAAAATATAGCGCTGGGGGGAGGGCAGATACGCAGTATTTT
CATSRKYSAGGRADTQYF
>TRBJ2-7|NA|TRBV7-9|TRBD2
TGTGCCAGCAGCACGTGGACTAGTAACTCCTACGAGCAGTACTTC
CASSTWTSNSYEQYF
>TRBJ2-3|NA|TRBV7-3|TRBD2
TGTGCCAGCAGGTCCACACTAGCGGACCGGGATACGCAGTATTTT
CASRSTLADRDTQYF
>TRBJ2-1|many|TRBV7-8|TRBD1
TGTGCCAGCACCCTCACAGGGGGATCCTACAATGAGCAGTTCTTC
CASTLTGGSYNEQFF
>TRBJ2-1|NA|TRBV24-1|NA
TGTGCCACCAGTGGAGCTAGCCCGGTGCTAAACAATGAGCAGTTCTTC
CATSGASPVLNNEQFF
>TRBJ2-5|NA|TRBV7-9|TRBD2
TGTGCCACTCTCGGAGGCGGGGGTTTAGGGACCCAGTACTTC
CATLGGGGLGTQYF
>TRBJ2-2|many|TRBV28|TRBD2
TGTGCCAGCAGACTTGCCGGGACTAGCGCCACCGGGGAGCTGTTTTTT
CASRLAGTSATGELFF
>TRBJ2-6|NA|TRBV12-3/TRBV12-4|TRBD1
TGTACCAGCAGTTTAAGACAGGGGAATGCGGCTGGGGCCAACGTCCTGACTTTC
CTSSLRQGNAAGANVLTF
>TRBJ2-7|many|TRBV29-1|NA
TGCAGCGTTGAGTCGGACGGCTCCTACGAGCAGTACTTC
CSVESDGSYEQYF
>TRBJ2-1|few|TRBV6-2/TRBV6-3|NA
TGTGCCAGCGGCCCGGACGGTTTACTTTACAATGAGCAGTTCTTC
CASGPDGLLYNEQFF
>TRBJ2-1|NA|TRBV5-4|TRBD2
TGTGCCAGCAGCGGACTAGTCGATGAGCAGTTCTTC
CASSGLVDEQFF
>TRBJ2-5|NA|TRBV2|NA
TGTGCCAGCAGTGAAACCGGGATGTACCAAGAGACCCAGTACTTC
CASSETGMYQETQYF